The 9 T cell receptor beta chains listed next were all sequenced from one sample in a study of post-analysis software for immune sequencing data. Study-wide points: Relative to controls, patients had about 5 TRBV segments at higher frequency, with TRBV5-6, TRBV5-1 and TRBV20-1 among these.

Unique molecular identifiers featured in each of the TCR beta cDNA libraries. Using its own MiXCR run on the PCR reads, TCRdb lists one record per CDR3 protein. The table shows 750,000 to 900,000 distinct CDR3 sequences, with roughly 50% occurring only once. The antigens of these receptors remain unknown. Input material: blood. Receptors were obtained from a girl aged 10-17 years with multiple sclerosis.

This clonotype has only a few counts. The V call is TRBV24-1, the J call TRBJ2-3; no clear D gene. Trimming pared 0 bases from V and 3 bases from J, leaving 6 bases between. The CDR3 runs 14 residues. CDR1 is KGHDR and CDR2 is SFDVKD in the germline V gene. CDR3 DNA sequence: TGTGCCACCAGTGATTTGATCTCGACAGATACGCAGTATTTT. Translation gives CATSDLISTDTQYF.

This clonotype was recorded a few times. The rearrangement uses TRBV12-3 or TRBV12-4 and TRBJ1-2; the D gene is possibly TRBD1 (5 bases). V dropped 6 bases and J dropped 7 bases, with 12 bases sitting between them. The CDR3 sequence is 12 residues long. The CDR3 DNA sequence: TGTGCCAGCAGGGAAGGGGATATTGGCTACACCTTC. Translation gives CASREGDIGYTF.

The table lists this clonotype with a few counts. The CDR3 reads CASSEDRDTQYF. Here the CDR3 DNA reads TGTGCCAGCAGTGAAGACCGGGATACGCAGTATTTT. The V call is TRBV6-1, the J call TRBJ2-3; no firm D call. The CDR3 length is 12 residues. Deletions cut 1 base from V and 6 bases from J, with 5 bases between. Germline V gene data show CDR1 as MNHNS and CDR2 as SASEGT.

V usage is TRBV29-1 and J usage is TRBJ1-1; no clear D. The V and J ends lost 4 bases and 6 bases respectively, with 21 bases between them. The CDR3 has 15 residues. Germline loops: CDR1 SQVTM, CDR2 ANQGSEA. CDR3 nucleotides: TGCAGCGTTGTAGGGAGCGGAAAAGCTTCCGCTGAAGCTTTCTTT. Its translation is CSVVGSGKASAEAFF.

This chain connects TRBV7-3 to TRBJ2-3; 8 bases fit TRBD2. With V trimmed by 4 bases and J by 2 bases, 5 bases remained unmatched. The CDR3 is 15 amino acids. CDR1 is SGHTA and CDR2 is FQGTGA in the germline V gene. CDR3 protein: CASSSGLANTDTQYF. DNA of the CDR3: TGTGCCAGCAGCTCCGGACTAGCTAACACAGATACGCAGTATTTT.

J is TRBJ1-2 and V is TRBV2; tentative D call: TRBD1 (5 bases). Germline V lookup: CDR1 SNHLY, CDR2 FYNNEI. This CDR3 is 13 amino acids long. V lost 3 bases, J lost 6 bases, and 11 bases lay in between. The CDR3 loop reads CASSESRANGYTF. The CDR3 DNA is TGTGCCAGCAGTGAGAGCAGGGCCAATGGCTACACCTTC.

This clonotype was counted ten times or more. This chain joins TRBV7-9 and TRBJ1-5; 7 bases line up with TRBD1. The CDR3 runs to 15 residues. V shed 4 bases, J shed 3 bases, and the junction held 6 bases outside the gene matches. Germline V gives CDR1 SEHNR, CDR2 FQNEAQ (reference sequence). The CDR3, as DNA: TGTGCCAGCAGCTCGGACAGGAGCCACAATCAGCCCCAGCATTTT. This codes for CASSSDRSHNQPQHF.

This clonotype has only a few counts. This chain uses TRBV20-1 with TRBJ2-5; tentative D call: TRBD2 (5 bases). The CDR3 length is 13 residues. Trimming cost V 0 bases and J 5 bases, with 10 bases left between them. Germline-derived CDR1 and CDR2 are DFQATT and SNEGSKA (reference sequence). CDR3 bases: TGCAGTGCTAGAGATAGGAGGTCCGAGACCCAGTACTTC. Translation: CSARDRRSETQYF.

This clonotype was found once. The V gene is TRBV6-6, the J gene TRBJ2-1; D ambiguous. V lost 6 bases and J 10 bases, leaving 10 bases between the germline ends. The CDR3 length is 11 residues. Germline values: CDR1 MNHNY, CDR2 SVGAGI (reference sequence). The DNA for the CDR3 is TGTGCCAGCAGCACACAAAAGGAGCAGTTCTTC. Protein product: CASSTQKEQFF.